This T cell receptor beta chain was found in a study of PD-1 blockade in classical Hodgkin lymphoma (dated by TCRdb to 2018 to 2021). Context from the whole study: Nivolumab dosing was 3 mg/kg intravenously every 2 weeks, continuing until either disease progression or unacceptable toxicity. To define a peripheral blood immune signature of response to PD-1 blockade in classical Hodgkin lymphoma, the study combined TCR beta sequencing with CyTOF.

V was cut back by 0 bases and J by 4 bases, leaving a gap of 4 bases between them. Counted from cysteine to phenylalanine, this CDR3 has 13 amino acids. The CDR3 DNA has 39 bases and is translated from base 1. Via the germline V gene, CDR1 is SGHDN and CDR2 FVKESK. Reading the label with the study, this specimen's time point is: cycle 1 day 1 (C1D1), immediately before nivolumab initiation. All trial patients had relapsed after autologous stem cell transplantation, with cohorts A, B and C differing in prior brentuximab vedotin exposure. The trial cohort was composed of 55 to 65 patients with relapsed/refractory classical Hodgkin lymphoma, for whom complete response, partial response or progressive disease was recorded as best overall response. Single-agent nivolumab was administered to trial patients in the multi-cohort phase II CheckMate 205 trial. An independent review committee assessed best overall response using the 2007 International Working Group response criteria. PBMCs from the trial were collected at three points: immediately before nivolumab initiation (C1D1), and during therapy at cycle 2 day 1 and cycle 4 day 1. Peripheral blood was collected in 8 mL Vacutainer Cell Preparation Tubes, from which PBMCs were isolated by centrifugation and then cryopreserved.

Overall results and qualifications from the work: By C4D1, a significant rise was seen in CD4+ TCR diversity but not in CD8+ TCR diversity (p=0.0027 vs p=0.16), and the rise was most apparent among complete responders (p=0.02). Among trial patients, those achieving complete response had baseline diversity similar to that of newly diagnosed patients, while diversity was significantly lower in partial responders and progressors. Only a single clinical trial cohort was studied, and what caused the repertoire differences, possibly disease activity or prior therapy, remained undefined. Diversity was lower in patients who began nivolumab less than 1 year after ASCT, so these patients were left out of later analyses to avoid confounding by immune reconstitution. Baseline TCR diversity was reported to be lower in newly diagnosed patients than in healthy donors and to be lower still in relapsed/refractory patients.

Genomic DNA was isolated using the Qiagen DNeasy kit from unsorted PBMCs as well as from negatively selected CD4+ and CD8+ fractions. TCR beta CDR3 regions were subjected to amplification by immunoSEQ multiplex PCR with primers that anneal to V and J segments. A synthetic immune receptor repertoire was used to minimize amplification bias, and any remaining bias was removed computationally after sequencing. As for how the authors treated the data: Custom Python scripts were used to quantify repertoire diversity as the Shannon entropy index. Unsorted, CD4+ and CD8+ repertoires were analyzed separately, except in combined analyses where CD4+ and CD8+ sequences were merged in silico. A clone counted as expanded when the clone's frequency after treatment rose at least 2-fold relative to C1D1, and clones undetected at baseline were given a pseudocount of 0.5. Clones with 0 or 1 copy at C1D1 were classified as singleton clones, and clones with 2 or more copies were classified as non-singleton clones. Clones expanded in unsorted samples were labelled as CD4+, CD8+ or unknown by matching protein sequences in sorted samples from the same patient. Wilcoxon tests on paired samples were used to test changes in diversity from C1D1 to C4D1. TCRdb holds this immuneACCESS table with in-frame rearrangements only. Some clones are missing; in checked studies, unresolved V genes explain under half, and the rest has no known cause. V and J calls and clone size are those listed in that table; D and trimming were worked out from the DNA. This sample gives some 14,000 clones in total; around 83% of them show up just once. In total, the top ten clones hold 4.6% of the sample.

A word on this clone: Its antigen is not yet known. Per-nucleotide qualities are absent, and no much larger clonotype sits a single base away.

This sample comprised peripheral blood mononuclear cells (PBMCs), obtained at baseline. The chain uses TRBV14 and TRBJ2-1, with no D gene named confidently. This clonotype was sampled from a human donor with classical Hodgkin lymphoma. The CDR3 protein: CASSQDGYNEQFF. The DNA reads as follows: TGTGCCAGCAGCCAAGATGGGTACAATGAGCAGTTCTTC.